The 15 T cell receptor beta chains below were found in one sample sequenced in a study of T cell repertoires in cytomegalovirus infection. TCRdb analysed the reads with MiXCR anew, one entry per CDR3 protein. The table shows approximately 300,000 distinct CDR3 sequences, with almost 30% occurring only once. These receptors have no known antigen. Specimen: cultured PBMCs, collected from culture after CMV antigen stimulation. The origin of the receptors is a human donor in good health (CMV status not recorded). Some clones in this sample may be carry-over from other donors' samples.

The rearrangement joins TRBV27 to TRBJ2-3; D is unresolved. V was clipped by 2 bases and J by 1 base, with 10 bases between them. This CDR3 has 15 amino acids. Per germline, CDR1 MNHEY and CDR2 SMNVEV (reference sequence). The CDR3 DNA sequence: TGTGCCAGCAGTTTAAGTAGTCTGGGCACAGATACGCAGTATTTT. Residues: CASSLSSLGTDTQYF.

The CDR3 DNA sequence: TGTGCCAGCAGCCCAAGAAGCACAGGGAGGTACACCGGGGAGCTGTTTTTT. This sequence encodes CASSPRSTGRYTGELFF. The chain employs TRBV4-2 and TRBJ2-2; D is possibly TRBD1 or TRBD2 (6 bases each). Germline CDR1 and CDR2: LGHNA and YNFKEQ. With 4 bases removed from V and 3 bases from J, the gap between germline ends came to 18 bases. The CDR3 extends over 17 amino acids.

Ten or more counts support this clonotype. CDR3 amino acids: CASSWDRGNSPLHF. CDR3 sequence (DNA): TGTGCCAGCAGTTGGGACAGGGGGAATTCACCCCTCCACTTT. The chain combines TRBV12-3 or TRBV12-4 with TRBJ1-6, with 11 bases matching TRBD1. The junction had 0 bases not matched to a gene; V was cut back by 4 bases and J by 7 bases. The length of the CDR3 is 14 residues.

This chain uses TRBV10-3 with TRBJ2-2, with TRBD2 matching 10 bases. The CDR3 extends over 15 amino acids. Looked up from germline, CDR1 is ENHRY and CDR2 is SYGVKD. With 10 bases clipped from V and 3 bases from J, the junction kept 8 bases outside the gene matches. In DNA form, the CDR3 reads TGTGCCACCCGTCCTAGCGGGAGAGACACCGGGGAGCTGTTTTTT. It yields the protein CATRPSGRDTGELFF.

This clonotype was recorded at least ten times. The rearrangement uses TRBV20-1 and TRBJ1-2, with TRBD1 identical over 7 bases. This CDR3 is 12 amino acids long. Germline V gene sequence: CDR1 DFQATT, CDR2 SNEGSKA (reference sequence). CDR3 in amino acids: CRGTEIPYGYTF. The DNA for the CDR3 is TGCAGGGGGACAGAAATCCCCTATGGCTACACCTTC.

The chain links TRBV7-9 to TRBJ1-2, with TRBD1 identical over 9 bases. The CDR3 spans 14 residues. J gave up 8 bases and V 2 bases, and 6 bases lay outside the gene matches. CDR1 and CDR2 (germline): SEHNR, FQNEAQ (reference sequence). The CDR3 DNA reads as TGTGCCAGCAGCTTAAGACAGGGGGACTTGGGCTACACCTTC. Protein: CASSLRQGDLGYTF.

CDR3 region: CASNPDRTGNQPQHF. Here the CDR3 DNA reads TGTGCCAGTAACCCAGACAGGACAGGGAATCAGCCCCAGCATTTT. The gene calls are TRBV19 and TRBJ1-5, with 8 bases lining up with TRBD1. Germline trimming cut 7 bases from V and 4 bases from J; bases unmatched to any gene: 9. CDR1 is LNHDA and CDR2 is SQIVND in the germline V gene (reference sequence). The CDR3 extends over 15 amino acids.

The CDR3 DNA is TGTGCCAGCAATCCTAGCGGGAGGGCAGCGAGCGGGGAGCTGTTTTTT. Translation: CASNPSGRAASGELFF. The rearrangement joins TRBV9 to TRBJ2-2, with 12 bases identical to TRBD2. This CDR3 contains 16 residues. Germline-derived CDR1 and CDR2 are SGDLS and YYNGEE. V lost 6 bases to trimming and J lost 7 bases; unmatched junction nucleotides: 10.

In its sample, this clonotype was seen a few times. V usage is TRBV27 and J usage is TRBJ2-5, with TRBD2 as a possible D gene (6 bases). Germline V gives CDR1 MNHEY, CDR2 SMNVEV (reference sequence). The V and J ends lost 7 bases and 1 base respectively, with 13 bases between them. The length of the CDR3 is 14 residues. The CDR3 sequence is CASNGGGAQETQYF. The CDR3, as DNA: TGTGCCAGCAATGGGGGAGGTGCCCAAGAGACCCAGTACTTC.

This clonotype came up a few times. The chain is built from TRBV12-3 or TRBV12-4 and TRBJ2-7; maybe TRBD1 (5 bases). V lost 3 bases, J lost 0 bases, and 15 bases lay in between. This CDR3 spans 16 amino acids. CDR3 sequence (DNA): TGTGCCAGCAGTTTGACAGTGGGCAGCCTCTCCTACGAGCAGTACTTC. As protein: CASSLTVGSLSYEQYF.

The V gene is TRBV19, the J gene TRBJ2-3; no definite D call. This CDR3 is built from 13 residues. The V gene lost 1 base and the J gene lost 3 bases, with 5 bases spanning the gap. The germline V gene has CDR1 LNHDA and CDR2 SQIVND (reference sequence). The CDR3 here is CASSIVGTDTQYF. Written as DNA, the CDR3 is TGTGCCAGTAGTATAGTAGGGACAGATACGCAGTATTTT. Drawing the rest from reference TRBV19 and TRBJ2-3, the complete variable domain is DGGITQSPKYLFRKEGQNVTLSCEQNLNHDAMYWYRQDPGQGLRLIYYSQIVNDFQKGDIAEGYSVSREKKESFPLTVTSAQKNPTAFYLCASSIVGTDTQYFGPGTRLTVL.

The gene calls are TRBV7-8 and TRBJ1-2; D possibly corresponds to TRBD1 (5 bases). Germline V gene lookup returns CDR1 SGHVS and CDR2 FQNEAQ. The V end lost 6 bases, the J end lost 8 bases, and 22 bases lay between the germline ends. The CDR3 covers 15 residues. The CDR3 here is CASSYDRAGGEGYTF. The CDR3 DNA reads as TGTGCCAGCAGTTACGACAGAGCCGGCGGCGAAGGCTACACCTTC.

This chain uses TRBV5-1 with TRBJ2-7, with D maybe TRBD1 (7 bases). Trimming took 2 bases from V and 4 from J, leaving 16 bases between them. Germline V CDR1 and CDR2: SGHRS, YFSETQ. The CDR3 is made up of 15 amino acids. This CDR3 reads CASSLRGTDLYEQYF. CDR3 bases: TGCGCCAGCAGCTTACGCGGGACAGATCTTTACGAGCAGTACTTC.

This clonotype was found once. The CDR3 loop reads CASSQDPGLATFF. The CDR3 DNA reads TGTGCCAGCAGCCAAGATCCGGGACTAGCGACGTTCTTC. V is TRBV4-2 and J is TRBJ2-1; 10 bases map to TRBD2. The V gene's germline CDR1 is LGHNA and CDR2 YNFKEQ. The CDR3 is made up of 13 amino acids. V lost 0 bases, J lost 15 bases, and 5 bases stayed unmatched.

The table lists this clonotype with a few counts. The DNA of the CDR3 is TGTGCCAGCAGCCCGGACTTTCCCCTCTACGAGCAGTACTTC. Translation: CASSPDFPLYEQYF. The chain is built from TRBV7-9 and TRBJ2-7; D is perhaps TRBD2 (5 bases). CDR1 SEHNR and CDR2 FQNEAQ come from the germline V gene (reference sequence). V was clipped by 5 bases and J by 3 bases, with 14 bases between them. The CDR3 runs to 14 residues.